This TCR beta chain was captured by sequencing in a study of response to subunit inactivated influenza vaccine. On this clonotype: What it recognizes is unknown.

Via MiXCR, TCRdb re-called the RT-PCR reads, giving one row per CDR3 protein. The sample comprises hundreds of thousands of distinct CDR3 sequences, 13% of which are singletons, and around 14% rests with the top ten. Study-wide points: Each seasonal flu vaccination may recruit only limited new T cells, authors suggested.

The CDR3 sequence is 15 residues long. J was trimmed by 4 bases and V by 5 bases; bases with no gene match: 7. From germline, CDR1 is SGHAT and CDR2 FQDESV (reference sequence). V gene TRBV11-1 combines with J gene TRBJ2-5; 10 nucleotides line up with TRBD2. The specimen comprised PBMCs from blood, sampled 40 to 50 days after vaccination. The clonotype comes from a man aged 45 to 65 who received an inactivated influenza vaccine. The CDR3 DNA is TGTGCCAGCAGCCCAGCGGGAGGGCCCCCAGAGACCCAGTACTTC. Protein sequence: CASSPAGGPPETQYF.